This T cell receptor beta chain was observed in a study of tissue T cells after allogeneic stem cell transplantation. At the level of the study: Patients with graft-versus-host disease had grafts: several unmodified, three CD34-selected and T-cell-depleted. Where cell numbers permitted, CD3+ T cells were sorted from preserved blood and marrow. Points from the study as a whole: In patients and mice, blood and spleen missed much of tissue repertoire.

Assay used: immunoSEQ multiplex PCR; TCRdb lists only in-frame clones, some missing. The data contain roughly 25,000 clones, around 90% of them singletons. This CDR3 has 14 amino acids. Between the trimmed V and J ends, which lost 3 bases and 0 bases, there was a span of 7 bases. Germline V gene data show CDR1 as SGHNT and CDR2 as YYREEE (reference sequence). About this clone: Its antigen is not identified.

This chain joins TRBV5-4 and TRBJ1-5; the D gene is possibly TRBD1 (5 bases). This sequence was found in a male donor at least 60 years old who later had graft-versus-host disease after an allogeneic stem cell transplant. Sequences were derived from blood, sampled before transplantation. The CDR3 sequence: CASSSGISNQPQHF. In nucleotides, the CDR3 is TGTGCCAGCAGCTCAGGGATTAGCAATCAGCCCCAGCATTTT. Variable domain in full (rest from reference TRBV5-4 and TRBJ1-5): ETGVTQSPTHLIKTRGQQVTLRCSSQSGHNTVSWYQQALGQGPQFIFQYYREEENGRGNFPPRFSGLQFPNYSSELNVNALELDDSALYLCASSSGISNQPQHFGDGTRLSIL.